The clone carrying this T cell receptor beta chain was seen more than once but under ten times. The sample is drawn from a study of cytomegalovirus exposure and HLA in healthy donors. The PCR had 60 Vbeta and 13 Jbeta primers. Profiled with immunoSEQ multiplex PCR; TCRdb holds only in-frame clones, not every one. This sample has some 180,000 clones; more than 60% occur once, and the top ten carry 1.4% to 1.5%. This CDR3 has 10 amino acids. Trimming left V 9 bases short and J 3 bases short, with 6 bases between. Sample: PBMCs. The V gene is TRBV6-7, the J gene TRBJ2-7; D is possibly TRBD2 (5 bases). TRBV6-7 is marked as an open reading frame, function uncertain. The receptor was isolated from a man younger than 30 in good health and CMV-seronegative. The DNA of the CDR3 is TGTGCCAGTACTAGCTACGAGCAGTACTTC. Amino acid sequence: CASTSYEQYF.